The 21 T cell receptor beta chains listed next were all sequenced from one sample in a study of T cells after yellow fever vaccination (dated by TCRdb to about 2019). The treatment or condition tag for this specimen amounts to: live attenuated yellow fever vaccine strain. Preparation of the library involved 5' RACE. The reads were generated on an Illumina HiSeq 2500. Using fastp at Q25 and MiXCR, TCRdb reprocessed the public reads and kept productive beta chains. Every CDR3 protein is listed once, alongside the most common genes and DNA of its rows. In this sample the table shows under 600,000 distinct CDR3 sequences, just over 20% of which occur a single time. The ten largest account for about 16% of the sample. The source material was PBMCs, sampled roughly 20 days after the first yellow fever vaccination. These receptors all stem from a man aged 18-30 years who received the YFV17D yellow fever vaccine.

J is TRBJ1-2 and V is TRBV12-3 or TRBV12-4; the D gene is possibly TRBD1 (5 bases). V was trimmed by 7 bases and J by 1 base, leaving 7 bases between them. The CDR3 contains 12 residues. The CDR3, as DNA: TGTGCCAGCACAGGGTTTAACTATGGCTACACCTTC. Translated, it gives CASTGFNYGYTF.

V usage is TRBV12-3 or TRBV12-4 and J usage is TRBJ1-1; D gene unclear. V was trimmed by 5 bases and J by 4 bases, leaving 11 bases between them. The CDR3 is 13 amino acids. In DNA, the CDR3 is TGTGCCAGCAGTCGCCCGTCGGGCACTGAAGCTTTCTTT. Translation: CASSRPSGTEAFF.

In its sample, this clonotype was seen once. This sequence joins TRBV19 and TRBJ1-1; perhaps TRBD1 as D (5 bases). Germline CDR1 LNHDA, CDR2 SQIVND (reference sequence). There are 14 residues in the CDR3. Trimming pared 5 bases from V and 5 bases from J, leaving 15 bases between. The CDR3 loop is CASSATGTTTEAFF. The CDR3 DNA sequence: TGTGCCAGTAGTGCAACCGGGACGACGACTGAAGCTTTCTTT.

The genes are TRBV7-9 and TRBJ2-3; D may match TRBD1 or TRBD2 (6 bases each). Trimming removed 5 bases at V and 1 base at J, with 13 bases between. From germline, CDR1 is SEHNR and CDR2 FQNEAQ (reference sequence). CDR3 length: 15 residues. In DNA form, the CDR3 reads TGTGCCAGCAGCCGACGGGGGCTAGGCACAGATACGCAGTATTTT. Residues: CASSRRGLGTDTQYF.

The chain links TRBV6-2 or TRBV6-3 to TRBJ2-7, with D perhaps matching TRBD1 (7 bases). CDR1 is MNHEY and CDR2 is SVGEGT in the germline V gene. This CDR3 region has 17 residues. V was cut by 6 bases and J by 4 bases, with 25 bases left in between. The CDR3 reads CASSPHRGFAGTYEQYV. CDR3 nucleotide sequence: TGTGCCAGCAGCCCGCACAGGGGATTTGCGGGGACTTACGAGCAGTACGTC.

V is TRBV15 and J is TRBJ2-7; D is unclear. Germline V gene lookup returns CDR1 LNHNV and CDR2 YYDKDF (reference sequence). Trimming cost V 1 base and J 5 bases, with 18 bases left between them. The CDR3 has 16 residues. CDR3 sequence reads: CATSRGRQPRPHEQYF. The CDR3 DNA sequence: TGTGCCACCAGCAGAGGTCGGCAGCCCCGACCCCACGAGCAGTACTTC.

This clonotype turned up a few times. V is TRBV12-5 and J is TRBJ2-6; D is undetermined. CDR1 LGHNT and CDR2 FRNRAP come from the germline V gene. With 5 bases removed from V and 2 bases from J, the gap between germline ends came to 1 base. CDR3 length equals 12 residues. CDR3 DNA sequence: TGTGCTAGTGGTGCTGGGGCCAACGTCCTGACTTTC. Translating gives CASGAGANVLTF.

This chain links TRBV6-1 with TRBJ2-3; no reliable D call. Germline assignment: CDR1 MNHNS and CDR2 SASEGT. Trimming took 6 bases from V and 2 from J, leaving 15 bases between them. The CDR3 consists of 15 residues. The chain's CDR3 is CASSPGRRTTDTQYF. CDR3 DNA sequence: TGTGCCAGCAGCCCGGGCAGGCGCACCACAGATACGCAGTATTTT.

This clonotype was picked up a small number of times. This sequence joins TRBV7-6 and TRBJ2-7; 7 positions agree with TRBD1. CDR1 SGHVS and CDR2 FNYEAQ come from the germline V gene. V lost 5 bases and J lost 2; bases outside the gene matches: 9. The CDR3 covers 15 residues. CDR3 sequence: CASSLDRGPPYEQYF. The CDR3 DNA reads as TGTGCCAGCAGCCTAGATAGGGGGCCGCCCTACGAGCAGTACTTC.

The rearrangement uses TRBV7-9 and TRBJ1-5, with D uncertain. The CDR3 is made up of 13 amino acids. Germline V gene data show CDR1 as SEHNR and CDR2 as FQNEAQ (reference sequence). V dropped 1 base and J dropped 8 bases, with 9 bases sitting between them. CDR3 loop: CASSLGVLEPQHF. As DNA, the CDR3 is TGTGCCAGCAGCTTAGGGGTCCTGGAGCCCCAGCATTTT.

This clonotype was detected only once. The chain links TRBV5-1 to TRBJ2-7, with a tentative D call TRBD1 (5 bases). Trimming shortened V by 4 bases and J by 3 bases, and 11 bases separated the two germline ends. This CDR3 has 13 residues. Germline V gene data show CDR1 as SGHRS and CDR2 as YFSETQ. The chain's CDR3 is CASSKDTIYEQYF. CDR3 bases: TGCGCCAGCAGCAAGGACACGATCTACGAGCAGTACTTC. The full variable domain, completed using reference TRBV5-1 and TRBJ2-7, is KAGVTQTPRYLIKTRGQQVTLSCSPISGHRSVSWYQQTPGQGLQFLFEYFSETQRNKGNFPGRFSGRQFSNSRSEMNVSTLELGDSALYLCASSKDTIYEQYFGPGTRLTVT.

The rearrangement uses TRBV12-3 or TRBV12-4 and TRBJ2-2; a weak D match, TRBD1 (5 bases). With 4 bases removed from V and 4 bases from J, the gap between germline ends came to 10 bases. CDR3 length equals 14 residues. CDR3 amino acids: CASSSGWRTGELFF. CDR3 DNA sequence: TGTGCCAGCAGTTCAGGGTGGCGCACCGGGGAGCTGTTTTTT.

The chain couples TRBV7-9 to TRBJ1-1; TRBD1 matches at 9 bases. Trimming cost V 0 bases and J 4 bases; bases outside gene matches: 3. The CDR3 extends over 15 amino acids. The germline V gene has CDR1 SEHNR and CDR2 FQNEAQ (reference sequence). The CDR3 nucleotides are TGTGCCAGCAGCTTAGCTGCGGGACAGGGCACTGAAGCTTTCTTT. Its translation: CASSLAAGQGTEAFF.

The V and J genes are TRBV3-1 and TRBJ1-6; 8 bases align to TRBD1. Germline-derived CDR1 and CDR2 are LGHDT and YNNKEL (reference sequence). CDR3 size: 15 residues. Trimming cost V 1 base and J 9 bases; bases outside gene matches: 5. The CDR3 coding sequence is TGTGCCAGCAGCCAAGGGACAGGGCCTAGTTCACCCCTCCACTTT. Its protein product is CASSQGTGPSSPLHF.

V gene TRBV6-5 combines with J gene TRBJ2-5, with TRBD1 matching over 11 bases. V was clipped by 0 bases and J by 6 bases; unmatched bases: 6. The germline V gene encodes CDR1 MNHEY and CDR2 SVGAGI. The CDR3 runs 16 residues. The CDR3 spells CASSYSIRDRGKTQYF. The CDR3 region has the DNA TGTGCCAGCAGTTACTCGATACGGGACAGGGGGAAGACCCAGTACTTC.

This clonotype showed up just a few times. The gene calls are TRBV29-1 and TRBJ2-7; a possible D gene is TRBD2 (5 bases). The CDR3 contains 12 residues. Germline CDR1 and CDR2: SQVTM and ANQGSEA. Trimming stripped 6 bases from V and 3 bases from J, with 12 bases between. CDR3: CSVTRGNYEQYF. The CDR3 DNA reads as TGCAGCGTGACAAGAGGGAACTACGAGCAGTACTTC.

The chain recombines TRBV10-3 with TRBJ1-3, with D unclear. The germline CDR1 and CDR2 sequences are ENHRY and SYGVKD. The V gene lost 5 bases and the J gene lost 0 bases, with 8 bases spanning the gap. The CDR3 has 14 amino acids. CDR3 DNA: TGTGCCATCAGTTCGTATAGCTCTGGAAACACCATATATTTT. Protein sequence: CAISSYSSGNTIYF.

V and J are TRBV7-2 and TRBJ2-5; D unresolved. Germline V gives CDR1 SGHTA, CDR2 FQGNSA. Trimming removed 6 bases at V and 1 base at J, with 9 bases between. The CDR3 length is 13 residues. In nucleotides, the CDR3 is TGTGCCAGCAGTATGGGATTCCAAGAGACCCAGTACTTC. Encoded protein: CASSMGFQETQYF.

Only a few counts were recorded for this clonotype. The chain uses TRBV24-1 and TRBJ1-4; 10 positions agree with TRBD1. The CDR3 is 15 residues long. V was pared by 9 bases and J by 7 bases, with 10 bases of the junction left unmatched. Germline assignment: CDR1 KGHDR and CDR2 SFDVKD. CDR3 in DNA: TGTGCCACCTTGAATGGGGACAGGGGCTGTGAAAAACTGTTTTTT. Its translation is CATLNGDRGCEKLFF.

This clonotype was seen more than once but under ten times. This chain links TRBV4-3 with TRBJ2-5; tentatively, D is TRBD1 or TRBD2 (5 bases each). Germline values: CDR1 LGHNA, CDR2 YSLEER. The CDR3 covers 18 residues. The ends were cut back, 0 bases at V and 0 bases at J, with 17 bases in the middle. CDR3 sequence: CASSQEMLEGKYQETQYF. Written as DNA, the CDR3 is TGCGCCAGCAGCCAAGAGATGTTAGAGGGGAAGTACCAAGAGACCCAGTACTTC.

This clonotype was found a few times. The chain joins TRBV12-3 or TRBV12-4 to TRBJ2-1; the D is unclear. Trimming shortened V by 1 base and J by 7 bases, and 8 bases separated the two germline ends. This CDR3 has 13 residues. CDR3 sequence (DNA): TGTGCCAGCAGTTTAGGATTTATGAATGAGCAGTTCTTC. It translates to CASSLGFMNEQFF.